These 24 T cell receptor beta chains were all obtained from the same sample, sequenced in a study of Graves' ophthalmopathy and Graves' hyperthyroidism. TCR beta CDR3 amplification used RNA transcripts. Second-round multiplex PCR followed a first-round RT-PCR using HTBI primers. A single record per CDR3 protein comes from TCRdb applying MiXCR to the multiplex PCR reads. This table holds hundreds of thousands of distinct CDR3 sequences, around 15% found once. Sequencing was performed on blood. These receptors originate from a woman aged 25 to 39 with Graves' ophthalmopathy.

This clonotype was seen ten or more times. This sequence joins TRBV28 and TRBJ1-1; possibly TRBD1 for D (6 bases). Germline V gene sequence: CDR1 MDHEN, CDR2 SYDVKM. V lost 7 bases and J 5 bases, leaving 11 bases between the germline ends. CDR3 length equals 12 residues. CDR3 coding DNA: TGTGCCAGCACAGGGGAGGTTACTGAAGCTTTCTTT. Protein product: CASTGEVTEAFF.

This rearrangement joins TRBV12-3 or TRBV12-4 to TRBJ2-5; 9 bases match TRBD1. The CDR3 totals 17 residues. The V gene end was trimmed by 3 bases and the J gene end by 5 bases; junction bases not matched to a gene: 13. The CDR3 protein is CASSLSIGTGSEETQYF. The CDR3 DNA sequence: TGTGCCAGCAGTTTGAGTATAGGGACAGGGAGTGAGGAGACCCAGTACTTC.

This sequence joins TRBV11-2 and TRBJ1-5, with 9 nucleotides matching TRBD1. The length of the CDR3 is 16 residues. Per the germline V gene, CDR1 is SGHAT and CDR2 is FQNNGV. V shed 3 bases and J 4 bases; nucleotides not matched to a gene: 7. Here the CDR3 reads CASSLKPGQGNQPQHF. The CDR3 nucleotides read TGTGCCAGCAGCTTGAAACCGGGACAGGGTAATCAGCCCCAGCATTTT. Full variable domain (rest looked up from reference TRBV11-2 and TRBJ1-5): EAGVAQSPRYKIIEKRQSVAFWCNPISGHATLYWYQQILGQGPKLLIQFQNNGVVDDSQLPKDRFSAERLKGVDSTLKIQPAKLEDSAVYLCASSLKPGQGNQPQHFGDGTRLSIL.

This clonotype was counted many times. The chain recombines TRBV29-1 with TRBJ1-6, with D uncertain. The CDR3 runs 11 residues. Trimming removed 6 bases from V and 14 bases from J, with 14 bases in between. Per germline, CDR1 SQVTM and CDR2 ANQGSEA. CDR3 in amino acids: CSVQEDDSLHF. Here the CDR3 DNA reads TGCAGCGTCCAGGAAGACGATTCCCTCCACTTT. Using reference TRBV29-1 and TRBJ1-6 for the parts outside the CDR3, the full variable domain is SAVISQKPSRDICQRGTSLTIQCQVDSQVTMMFWYRQQPGQSLTLIATANQGSEATYESGFVIDKFPISRPNLTFSTLTVSNMSPEDSSIYLCSVQEDDSLHFGNGTRLTVT.

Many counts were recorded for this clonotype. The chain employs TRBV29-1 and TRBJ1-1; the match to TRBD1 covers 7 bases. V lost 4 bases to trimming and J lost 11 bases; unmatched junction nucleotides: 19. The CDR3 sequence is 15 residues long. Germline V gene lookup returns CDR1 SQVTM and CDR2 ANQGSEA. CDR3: CSVAYLGQRTLVAFF. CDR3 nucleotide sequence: TGCAGCGTTGCTTACCTGGGACAGAGAACCTTGGTGGCTTTCTTT.

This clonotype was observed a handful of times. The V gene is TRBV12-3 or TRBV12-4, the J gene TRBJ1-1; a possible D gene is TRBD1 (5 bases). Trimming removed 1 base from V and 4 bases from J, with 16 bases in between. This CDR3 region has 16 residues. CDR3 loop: CASSLEGAPGGTEAFF. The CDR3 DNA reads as TGTGCCAGCAGTTTAGAAGGGGCTCCGGGGGGCACTGAAGCTTTCTTT.

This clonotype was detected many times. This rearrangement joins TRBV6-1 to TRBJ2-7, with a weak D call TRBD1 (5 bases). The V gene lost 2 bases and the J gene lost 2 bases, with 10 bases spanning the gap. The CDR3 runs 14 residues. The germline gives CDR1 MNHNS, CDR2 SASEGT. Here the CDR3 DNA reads TGTGCCAGCAGTGAAAGGGGCAGACCCTACGAGCAGTACTTC. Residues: CASSERGRPYEQYF.

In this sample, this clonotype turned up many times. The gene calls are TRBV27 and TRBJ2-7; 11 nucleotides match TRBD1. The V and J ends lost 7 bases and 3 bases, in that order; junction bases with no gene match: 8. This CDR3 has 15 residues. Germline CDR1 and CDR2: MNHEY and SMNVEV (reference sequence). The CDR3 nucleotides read TGTGCCAGCACCCCCGCCGGGACAGGGGGCTACGAGCAGTACTTC. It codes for CASTPAGTGGYEQYF.

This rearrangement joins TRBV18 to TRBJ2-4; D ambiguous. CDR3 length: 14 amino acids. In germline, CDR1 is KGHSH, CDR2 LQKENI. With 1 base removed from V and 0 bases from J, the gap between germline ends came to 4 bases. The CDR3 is CASSPQLAKNIQYF. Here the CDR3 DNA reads TGTGCCAGCTCACCACAGTTAGCCAAAAACATTCAGTACTTC.

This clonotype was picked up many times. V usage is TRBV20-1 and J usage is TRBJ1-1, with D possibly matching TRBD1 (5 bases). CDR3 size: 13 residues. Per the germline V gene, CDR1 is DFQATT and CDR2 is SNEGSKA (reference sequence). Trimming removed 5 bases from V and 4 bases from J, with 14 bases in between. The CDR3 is CSAEGTAVTEAFF. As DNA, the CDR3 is TGCAGTGCTGAGGGGACGGCGGTCACTGAAGCTTTCTTT.

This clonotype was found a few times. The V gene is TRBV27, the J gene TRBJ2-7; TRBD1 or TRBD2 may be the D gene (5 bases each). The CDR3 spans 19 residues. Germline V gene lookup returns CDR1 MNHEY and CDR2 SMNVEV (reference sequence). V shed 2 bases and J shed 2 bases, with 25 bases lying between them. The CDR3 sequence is CASSLVPRTQGPTPYEQYF. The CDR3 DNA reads TGTGCCAGCAGTTTAGTCCCAAGAACCCAGGGACCCACACCCTACGAGCAGTACTTC.

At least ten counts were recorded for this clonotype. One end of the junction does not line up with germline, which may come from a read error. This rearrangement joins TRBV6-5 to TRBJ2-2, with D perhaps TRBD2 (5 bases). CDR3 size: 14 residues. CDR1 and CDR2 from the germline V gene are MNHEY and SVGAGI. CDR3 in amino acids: CAGSSGKYTGELFF. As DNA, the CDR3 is TGTGCCGGCAGTTCCGGGAAATACACCGGGGAGCTGTTTTTT.

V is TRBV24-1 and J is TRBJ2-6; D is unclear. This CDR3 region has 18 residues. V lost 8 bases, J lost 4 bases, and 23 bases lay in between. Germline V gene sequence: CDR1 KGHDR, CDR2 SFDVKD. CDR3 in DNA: TGTGCCACCACTGACCCTGGCAAGGGCTGGGCAGGGGCCAACGTCCTGACTTTC. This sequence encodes CATTDPGKGWAGANVLTF.

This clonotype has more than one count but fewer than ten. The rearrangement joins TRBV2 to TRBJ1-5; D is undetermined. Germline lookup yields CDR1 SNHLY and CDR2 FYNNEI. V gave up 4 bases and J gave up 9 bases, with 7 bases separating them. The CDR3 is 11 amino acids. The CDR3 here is CASSVAGPQHF. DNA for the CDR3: TGTGCCAGCAGTGTGGCGGGGCCCCAGCATTTT.

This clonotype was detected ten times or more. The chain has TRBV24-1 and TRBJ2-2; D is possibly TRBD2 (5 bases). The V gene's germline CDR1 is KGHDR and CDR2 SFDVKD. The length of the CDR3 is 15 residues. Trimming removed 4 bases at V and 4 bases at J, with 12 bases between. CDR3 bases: TGTGCCACCAGTGACCCCGGGAAACTCACCGGGGAGCTGTTTTTT. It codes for CATSDPGKLTGELFF.

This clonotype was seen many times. The CDR3 loop reads CASSEGVGGKTQYF. For the CDR3, the DNA is TGTGCCAGCAGCGAGGGGGTCGGGGGAAAGACCCAGTACTTC. The chain links TRBV7-8 to TRBJ2-5; the D gene could be TRBD1 or TRBD2 (6 bases each). Trimming took off 5 bases at V and 6 bases at J, with 16 bases between the two ends. The germline V gene encodes CDR1 SGHVS and CDR2 FQNEAQ. The CDR3 extends over 14 amino acids.

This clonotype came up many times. Here the CDR3 DNA reads TGTGCCATCAGGGGAGGACAGGGGTCCAGGCAGTACTTC. Its protein is CAIRGGQGSRQYF. J is TRBJ2-7 and V is TRBV10-3; 9 nucleotides line up with TRBD1. The V gene end was trimmed by 6 bases and the J gene end by 9 bases; junction bases not matched to a gene: 9. The CDR3 is 13 residues long. Germline CDR1 ENHRY, CDR2 SYGVKD.

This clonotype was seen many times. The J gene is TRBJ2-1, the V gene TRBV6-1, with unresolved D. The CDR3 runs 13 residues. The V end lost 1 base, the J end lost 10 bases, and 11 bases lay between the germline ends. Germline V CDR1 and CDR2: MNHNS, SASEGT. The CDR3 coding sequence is TGTGCCAGCAGTGAAGTTTGGAGTCCGGAGCAGTTCTTC. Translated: CASSEVWSPEQFF.

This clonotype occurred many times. The CDR3 DNA is TGCAGCGTTTGGACAGGGGAGGACACTGAAGCTTTCTTT. Translated, it gives CSVWTGEDTEAFF. J is TRBJ1-1 and V is TRBV29-1, with 9 bases identical to TRBD1. The CDR3 length is 13 residues. Germline V gene sequence: CDR1 SQVTM, CDR2 ANQGSEA. V shed 5 bases, J shed 3 bases, and the junction held 4 bases outside the gene matches.

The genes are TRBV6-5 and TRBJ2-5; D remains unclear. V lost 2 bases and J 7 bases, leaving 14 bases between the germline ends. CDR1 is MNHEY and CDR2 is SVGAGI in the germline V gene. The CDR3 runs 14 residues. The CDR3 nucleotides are TGTGCCAGCAGTTACGACTTAGGGTTGGGGACCCAGTACTTC. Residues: CASSYDLGLGTQYF.

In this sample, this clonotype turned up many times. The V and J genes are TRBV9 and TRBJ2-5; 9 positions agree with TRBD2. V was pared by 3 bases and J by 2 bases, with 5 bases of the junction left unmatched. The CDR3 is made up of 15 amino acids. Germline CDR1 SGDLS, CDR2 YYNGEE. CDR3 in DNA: TGTGCCAGCAGCGAGGGGACTAGCAGTCAAGAGACCCAGTACTTC. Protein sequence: CASSEGTSSQETQYF.

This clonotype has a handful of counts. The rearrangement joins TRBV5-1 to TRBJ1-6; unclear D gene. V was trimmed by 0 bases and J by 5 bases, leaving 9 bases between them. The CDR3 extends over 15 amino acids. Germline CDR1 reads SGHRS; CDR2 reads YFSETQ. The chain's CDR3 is CASSLDPWNNSPLHF. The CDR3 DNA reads TGCGCCAGCAGCTTGGACCCCTGGAATAATTCACCCCTCCACTTT.

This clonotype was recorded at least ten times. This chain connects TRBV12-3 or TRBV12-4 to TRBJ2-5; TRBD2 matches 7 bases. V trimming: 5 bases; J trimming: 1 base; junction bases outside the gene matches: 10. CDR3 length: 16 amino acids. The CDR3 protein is CASSLLVGGSQETQYF. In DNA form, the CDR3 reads TGTGCCAGCAGTCTCCTCGTCGGGGGGAGCCAAGAGACCCAGTACTTC.

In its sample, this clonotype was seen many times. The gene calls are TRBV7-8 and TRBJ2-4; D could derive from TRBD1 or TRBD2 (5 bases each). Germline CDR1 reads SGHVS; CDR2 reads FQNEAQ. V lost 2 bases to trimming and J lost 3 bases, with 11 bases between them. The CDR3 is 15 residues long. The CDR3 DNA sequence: TGTGCCAGCAGCTTAAGAGGGGTCGGCAAAAACATTCAGTACTTC. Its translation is CASSLRGVGKNIQYF.